The clone carrying this T cell receptor beta chain appeared once. The data belong to a study of CD8 T cells in Susac syndrome. V was clipped by 5 bases and J by 1 base, with 18 bases between them. The length of the CDR3 is 16 residues. RNA totalling about 0.5 to 1 ug underwent reverse transcription with random hexamers. Coverage of TCR beta CDR3 amplification by immunoSEQ multiplex PCR extended to 54 Vbeta and 13 Jbeta. MiXCR, run by TCRdb on the immunoSEQ multiplex PCR reads, gives a single entry per CDR3 protein. Here the sample spans 150,000 to 200,000 distinct CDR3 sequences, roughly 95% being singletons. TEMRA cells were FACS-enriched, while CD8+ and CD4+ T cells were negatively isolated.

Sequences were obtained from CD4+ T cells from PBMCs. The receptor was isolated from a human donor in good health. The chain recombines TRBV12-3 or TRBV12-4 with TRBJ2-7; D may correspond to TRBD1 or TRBD2 (5 bases each). The CDR3 loop is CASSRDQGGGSYEQYF. In nucleotides, the CDR3 is TGTGCCAGCAGTCGAGACCAGGGTGGGGGATCCTACGAGCAGTACTTC.